The source of this T cell receptor (beta chain) is a study of blood T cell repertoires in COVID-19. TCRdb's copy holds only in-frame clones and misses some; the assay was immunoSEQ multiplex PCR. Of 50,000 to 65,000 clones in the sample, around 87% were seen once. J lost 6 bases, V lost 6 bases, and 5 bases had no gene match. The CDR3 is 13 residues long. The sample was peripheral blood. The receptor comes from a man between 70 and 80 years old with acute or convalescent COVID-19. The chain links TRBV12-3 or TRBV12-4 to TRBJ1-2; 9 nucleotides line up with TRBD1. CDR3 amino acids: CASRPTGGDGYTF. In DNA, the CDR3 is TGTGCCAGCAGGCCCACAGGGGGCGATGGCTACACCTTC.